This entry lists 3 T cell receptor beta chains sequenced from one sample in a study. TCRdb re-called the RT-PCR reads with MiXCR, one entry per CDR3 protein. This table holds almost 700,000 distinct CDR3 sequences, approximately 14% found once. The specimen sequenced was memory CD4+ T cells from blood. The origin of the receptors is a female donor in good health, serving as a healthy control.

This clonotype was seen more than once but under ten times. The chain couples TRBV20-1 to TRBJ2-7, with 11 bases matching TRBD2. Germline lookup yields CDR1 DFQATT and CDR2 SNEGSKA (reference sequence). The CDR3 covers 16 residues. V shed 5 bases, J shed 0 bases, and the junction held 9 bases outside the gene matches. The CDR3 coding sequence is TGCAGTGCTCCCGCCTTTAGCGGGAGGGCCTCCTACGAGCAGTACTTC. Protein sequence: CSAPAFSGRASYEQYF.

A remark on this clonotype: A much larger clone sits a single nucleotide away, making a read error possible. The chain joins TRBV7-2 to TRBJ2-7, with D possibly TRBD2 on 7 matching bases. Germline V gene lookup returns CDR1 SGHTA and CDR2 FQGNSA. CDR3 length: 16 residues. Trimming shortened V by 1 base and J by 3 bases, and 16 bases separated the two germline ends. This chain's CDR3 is CASSLVSQGRGYEQYF. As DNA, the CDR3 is TGTGCCAGCAGCTTAGTGAGTCAGGGGAGGGGCTACGAGCAGTACTTC. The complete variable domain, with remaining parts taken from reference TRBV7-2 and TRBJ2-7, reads GAGVSQSPSNKVTEKGKDVELRCDPISGHTALYWYRQSLGQGLEFLIYFQGNSAPDKSGLPSDRFSAERTGGSVSTLTIQRTQQEDSAVYLCASSLVSQGRGYEQYFGPGTRLTVT.

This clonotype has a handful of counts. The CDR3, as DNA: TGTGCCAGCAGCGCAGGACAGGGGACTGAAGCTTTCTTT. This codes for CASSAGQGTEAFF. V and J are TRBV7-2 and TRBJ1-1; 9 nucleotides line up with TRBD1. V lost 5 bases to trimming and J lost 5 bases; unmatched junction nucleotides: 3. Looked up from germline, CDR1 is SGHTA and CDR2 is FQGNSA. This CDR3 is built from 13 residues.